This TCR beta chain was captured by sequencing in a study of regulatory T cells in long-lasting Graves disease. Arm-PCR of CDR3 regions with iRepertoire HTBI primers generated TCR beta libraries. One entry per CDR3 protein results from TCRdb running MiXCR on the multiplex PCR reads. The sample records almost 450,000 distinct CDR3 sequences, roughly 17% being singletons. Specified time point: newly diagnosed GD, antithyroid drugs for less than 3 months. From PBMCs, RNA was extracted and then used to make the TCR library. Trimming left V 8 bases short and J 4 bases short, with 14 bases between. The CDR3 runs 13 residues. The study, taken as a whole, reports: The study examined only peripheral blood, not thyroid tissue. Clonotypes that were public and shared totalled 2,741 in persistent patients versus 966 in new patients. For persistent Graves' patients, TCR diversity was lower than for newly diagnosed ones.

With respect to this clonotype: Its matching antigen is unknown.

These same data were also listed under a study on T cells in Graves' hyperthyroidism and ophthalmopathy.

This chain links TRBV12-3 or TRBV12-4 with TRBJ2-5, with D possibly matching TRBD1 (5 bases). The sequences come from peripheral blood mononuclear cells (PBMCs), collected at new diagnosis, from a patient treated with antithyroid drugs. The sequence came from a woman aged 30 to 39 with Graves disease. The CDR3 coding sequence is TGTGCCAGCGCCCAGCATCAGGGAGAGACCCAGTACTTC. Protein: CASAQHQGETQYF.